The 19 T cell receptor beta chains below were found in one sample sequenced in a study of shared clonotypes between healthy human individuals. The naive CD8 subset, CD45RO-negative cells positively selected for CCR7, excluded terminally differentiated effector memory CD45RA+ cells. Produced via immunoSEQ multiplex PCR; TCRdb's table is partial and in-frame only. The profile shows some 2,100,000 clones, roughly 91% of them singletons. Material for sequencing was naive CD8+ T cells from PBMCs. These receptor sequences come from a man younger than 35 in good health. Some clones in this sample may be carry-over from other donors' samples.

This chain links TRBV4-1 with TRBJ2-7, with D possibly being TRBD1 (5 bases). Per germline, CDR1 MGHRA and CDR2 YSYEKL. The CDR3 sequence is 16 residues long. The V end lost 0 bases, the J end lost 6 bases, and 18 bases lay between the germline ends. CDR3 in amino acids: CASSQDRVRELTEQYF. The CDR3 nucleotides read TGCGCCAGCAGCCAAGATAGGGTCAGGGAATTGACCGAGCAGTACTTC.

This chain connects TRBV30 to TRBJ2-7, with a tentative D call TRBD2 (6 bases). CDR1 is GTSNPN and CDR2 is SVGIG in the germline V gene (reference sequence). The CDR3 loop spans 13 amino acids. With 2 bases removed from V and 5 bases from J, the gap between germline ends came to 13 bases. The DNA for the CDR3 is TGTGCCTGGAGTCTTGGAGGGTCGAACGAGCAGTACTTC. Translated: CAWSLGGSNEQYF.

J is TRBJ2-5 and V is TRBV27; D not resolved. Trimming cost V 0 bases and J 5 bases, with 1 base left between them. Per germline, CDR1 MNHEY and CDR2 SMNVEV (reference sequence). The CDR3 is made up of 11 amino acids. The CDR3 coding sequence is TGTGCCAGCAGTTTATCCGAGACCCAGTACTTC. It specifies CASSLSETQYF.

This chain links TRBV30 with TRBJ2-1, with D uncertain. The CDR3 spans 15 residues. The germline CDR1 and CDR2 sequences are GTSNPN and SVGIG (reference sequence). The ends were cut back, 0 bases at V and 8 bases at J, with 17 bases in the middle. The CDR3 bases are TGTGCCTGGAGTGTACGTGCTACTACCCGCGATGAGCAGTTCTTC. Its translation is CAWSVRATTRDEQFF.

The chain combines TRBV7-9 with TRBJ2-7, with a possible D match to TRBD2 (5 bases). The CDR3 is 14 amino acids. With 4 bases removed from V and 2 bases from J, the gap between germline ends came to 12 bases. Germline CDR1 SEHNR, CDR2 FQNEAQ (reference sequence). CDR3 nucleotides: TGTGCCAGCAGCTCCCCCGACTATCCCTACGAGCAGTACTTC. Translated: CASSSPDYPYEQYF.

The chain links TRBV28 to TRBJ2-7, with D perhaps TRBD1 or TRBD2 (5 bases each). V was clipped by 2 bases and J by 2 bases, with 10 bases between them. The CDR3 spans 14 residues. Germline V CDR1 and CDR2: MDHEN, SYDVKM. The CDR3 loop reads CASSLAGDPYEQYF. The CDR3 DNA sequence: TGTGCCAGCAGTTTAGCTGGGGACCCCTACGAGCAGTACTTC.

The rearrangement uses TRBV7-9 and TRBJ2-7, with TRBD1 identical over 12 bases. The CDR3 consists of 16 residues. With V trimmed by 1 base and J by 2 bases, 3 bases remained unmatched. Per the germline V gene, CDR1 is SEHNR and CDR2 is FQNEAQ (reference sequence). CDR3 protein: CASSLGGQGATYEQYF. The CDR3 DNA sequence: TGTGCCAGCAGCTTAGGGGGACAGGGGGCGACCTACGAGCAGTACTTC.

Worth noting for this clone: Other DNA sequences of this sample code for an identical CDR3. The chain links TRBV6-5 to TRBJ2-1; D is unclear. Germline loops: CDR1 MNHEY, CDR2 SVGAGI. The V end lost 2 bases, the J end lost 1 base, and 6 bases lay between the germline ends. This CDR3 has 14 amino acids. DNA of the CDR3: TGTGCCAGCAGTTACGGGGTTTCCTACAATGAGCAGTTCTTC. Translated: CASSYGVSYNEQFF.

The chain recombines TRBV2 with TRBJ1-5; 7 nucleotides align to TRBD1. The J segment lost 2 bases and the V segment lost 9 bases, leaving 4 bases of the junction unmatched. The CDR3 sequence is 13 residues long. The germline V gene encodes CDR1 SNHLY and CDR2 FYNNEI. The CDR3 is CASKGQGNQPQHF. Written as DNA, the CDR3 is TGTGCCAGTAAAGGACAGGGCAATCAGCCCCAGCATTTT. Together with reference TRBV2 and TRBJ1-5, the CDR3 gives the full variable domain: EPEVTQTPSHQVTQMGQEVILRCVPISNHLYFYWYRQILGQKVEFLVSFYNNEISEKSEIFDDQFSVERPDGSNFTLKIRSTKLEDSAMYFCASKGQGNQPQHFGDGTRLSIL.

The chain recombines TRBV7-9 with TRBJ2-7; TRBD1 matches 7 bases. J lost 4 bases, V lost 6 bases, and 15 bases had no gene match. This CDR3 spans 16 amino acids. Germline V gives CDR1 SEHNR, CDR2 FQNEAQ (reference sequence). The CDR3 reads CASRLFRRGQIYEQYF. The CDR3 DNA follows: TGTGCCAGCAGGCTTTTCCGCCGGGGACAGATATACGAGCAGTACTTC.

This chain links TRBV11-1 with TRBJ2-1; TRBD2 matches at 7 bases. V was clipped by 1 base and J by 4 bases; unmatched bases: 1. This CDR3 spans 14 amino acids. Germline V lookup: CDR1 SGHAT, CDR2 FQDESV (reference sequence). The CDR3, as DNA: TGTGCCAGCAGCTTAGGCGGGAGTTACAATGAGCAGTTCTTC. As protein: CASSLGGSYNEQFF.

V and J are TRBV5-6 and TRBJ1-1, with 10 bases matching TRBD1. The germline gives CDR1 SGHDT, CDR2 YYEEEE. The CDR3 length is 15 residues. After removal of 4 bases from V and 3 bases from J, the junction contained 6 bases not matched to a gene. The CDR3 DNA sequence: TGTGCCAGCAGCGGTCCGGGACAGGGGCACACTGAAGCTTTCTTT. It codes for CASSGPGQGHTEAFF.

This chain uses TRBV12-1 with TRBJ1-3. TRBV12-1 is a documented pseudogene. The CDR3 has 18 amino acids. The CDR3 here is CASSFGAGRESSGNTIYF. The CDR3 DNA reads TGTGCCAGCAGCTTTGGGGCCGGACGGGAGAGCTCTGGAAACACCATATATTTT.

With respect to this clone: The same CDR3 also results from other DNA sequences found in this sample. The chain recombines TRBV7-9 with TRBJ1-4, with 10 bases identical to TRBD1. The CDR3 runs 14 residues. The ends lost 4 bases at V and 6 bases at J; junction bases unmatched: 2. The germline CDR1 and CDR2 sequences are SEHNR and FQNEAQ (reference sequence). CDR3 residues: CASSSGTGDEKLFF. CDR3 coding DNA: TGTGCCAGCAGCTCGGGGACAGGGGATGAAAAACTGTTTTTT.

The J gene is TRBJ1-5, the V gene TRBV29-1, with 8 bases fitting TRBD1. The CDR3 covers 16 residues. The J segment lost 10 bases and the V segment lost 3 bases, leaving 17 bases of the junction unmatched. Germline lookup yields CDR1 SQVTM and CDR2 ANQGSEA. CDR3: CSVEATGETWDRPQHF. CDR3 DNA sequence: TGCAGCGTTGAGGCGACAGGGGAGACCTGGGACAGACCCCAGCATTTT.

This clone was counted a few times. The CDR3 region is CASTPYQGTEAFF. The DNA of the CDR3 is TGTGCCAGCACCCCCTATCAGGGGACTGAAGCTTTCTTT. This chain connects TRBV7-9 to TRBJ1-1; possibly TRBD1 for D (6 bases). V was cut by 7 bases and J by 5 bases, with 14 bases left in between. CDR1 and CDR2 from the germline V gene are SEHNR and FQNEAQ (reference sequence). The CDR3 extends over 13 amino acids. Using reference TRBV7-9 and TRBJ1-1 for the parts outside the CDR3, the full variable domain is DTGVSQNPRHKITKRGQNVTFRCDPISEHNRLYWYRQTLGQGPEFLTYFQNEAQLEKSRLLSDRFSAERPKGSFSTLEIQRTEQGDSAMYLCASTPYQGTEAFFGQGTRLTVV.

This clone was picked up one time. The sample contains more than one DNA sequence encoding this CDR3. The chain carries TRBV28 and TRBJ1-5; TRBD1 might be the D (6 bases). The ends were cut back, 8 bases at V and 2 bases at J, with 10 bases in the middle. The CDR3 is made up of 13 amino acids. The germline V gene has CDR1 MDHEN and CDR2 SYDVKM. CDR3 loop: CASSQGRNQPQHF. Here the CDR3 DNA reads TGTGCCAGCTCACAGGGTCGCAATCAGCCCCAGCATTTT.

The chain has TRBV28 and TRBJ2-3, with D possibly TRBD1 on 5 matching bases. V was clipped by 3 bases and J by 1 base, with 11 bases between them. The CDR3 loop spans 15 amino acids. Per the germline V gene, CDR1 is MDHEN and CDR2 is SYDVKM. The CDR3 DNA is TGTGCCAGCAGTTTTTTGCAGGGTCGCACAGATACGCAGTATTTT. Translated, it gives CASSFLQGRTDTQYF.

Comment on this clone: This specimen includes other DNA sequences encoding the same CDR3. The CDR3 sequence is CASSPDRANEKLFF. The CDR3 DNA reads TGTGCCAGCAGCCCCGACAGAGCTAATGAAAAACTGTTTTTT. This rearrangement joins TRBV9 to TRBJ1-4, with D perhaps matching TRBD1 (5 bases). The CDR3 length is 14 residues. The V end lost 4 bases, the J end lost 3 bases, and 10 bases lay between the germline ends. From germline, CDR1 is SGDLS and CDR2 YYNGEE.